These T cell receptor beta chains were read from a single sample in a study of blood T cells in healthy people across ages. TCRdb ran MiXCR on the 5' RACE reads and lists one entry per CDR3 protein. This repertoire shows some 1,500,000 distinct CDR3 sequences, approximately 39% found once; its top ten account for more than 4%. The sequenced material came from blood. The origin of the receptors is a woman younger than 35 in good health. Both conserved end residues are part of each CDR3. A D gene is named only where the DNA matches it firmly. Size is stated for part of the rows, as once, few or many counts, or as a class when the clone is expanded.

CDR3 DNA: TGTGCCAGCAGCCCAGAGGCCTATCAGCCCCAGCATTTT
CDR3 protein: CASSPEAYQPQHF
clone size: NA
J gene: TRBJ1-5
D gene: NA
V gene: TRBV12-3/TRBV12-4
CDR3 length: 13

CDR3 DNA: TGCGCCAGCAGCCAAGCGCTAGCGGGGGGGCCAAGTCTTGAGCAGTTCTTC
CDR3 protein: CASSQALAGGPSLEQFF
clone size: NA
J gene: TRBJ2-1
D gene: TRBD2
V gene: TRBV4-3
CDR3 length: 17

CDR3 DNA: TGTGCCAGCAGTTACAACGTTTACGAGCAGTACTTC
CDR3 protein: CASSYNVYEQYF
clone size: NA
J gene: TRBJ2-7
D gene: NA
V gene: TRBV6-5
CDR3 length: 12

CDR3 DNA: TGTGCCAGCGCCCCTAGCGGGGCGGGGGGAGATACGCAGTATTTT
CDR3 protein: CASAPSGAGGDTQYF
clone size: few
J gene: TRBJ2-3
D gene: TRBD2
V gene: TRBV2
CDR3 length: 15

CDR3 DNA: TGTGCCAGCACCTCAGGGGACATTCAGTACTTC
CDR3 protein: CASTSGDIQYF
clone size: NA
J gene: TRBJ2-4
D gene: NA
V gene: TRBV6-5
CDR3 length: 11

CDR3 DNA: TGCGCCAGCAGCCAAGATAGTCGACAGTCCTATAATTCACCCCTCCACTTT
CDR3 protein: CASSQDSRQSYNSPLHF
clone size: NA
J gene: TRBJ1-6
D gene: NA
V gene: TRBV4-1
CDR3 length: 17

CDR3 DNA: TGTGCCAGCAGTTTAGCGTACTACAATGAGCAGTTCTTC
CDR3 protein: CASSLAYYNEQFF
clone size: many
J gene: TRBJ2-1
D gene: NA
V gene: TRBV5-6
CDR3 length: 13

CDR3 DNA: TGTGCCAGCAGCCGCCGGGACAGGGTTGAAAAACTGTTTTTT
CDR3 protein: CASSRRDRVEKLFF
clone size: few
J gene: TRBJ1-4
D gene: TRBD1
V gene: TRBV7-2
CDR3 length: 14

CDR3 DNA: TGTGCCAGCAGTTACTCCGGACTACGCGGGGGGCCGCTCGGGTATGAGCAGTACTTC
CDR3 protein: CASSYSGLRGGPLGYEQYF
clone size: NA
J gene: TRBJ2-7
D gene: TRBD2
V gene: TRBV6-5
CDR3 length: 19

CDR3 DNA: TGTGCCAGCAGTCCTAGCGGGAGAGGAACAGATACGCAGTATTTT
CDR3 protein: CASSPSGRGTDTQYF
clone size: few
J gene: TRBJ2-3
D gene: TRBD2
V gene: TRBV28
CDR3 length: 15

CDR3 DNA: TGTGCCAGCAGCTCCACTAGCGGGGGGTACAATGAGCAGTTCTTC
CDR3 protein: CASSSTSGGYNEQFF
clone size: many
J gene: TRBJ2-1
D gene: TRBD2
V gene: TRBV6-2/TRBV6-3
CDR3 length: 15

CDR3 DNA: TGTGCCAGCAGCTTCCCAGGGGAGGGAATTCAGGACGAAAAACTGTTTTTT
CDR3 protein: CASSFPGEGIQDEKLFF
clone size: few
J gene: TRBJ1-4
D gene: NA
V gene: TRBV7-8
CDR3 length: 17

CDR3 DNA: TGTGCCAGCAGCTATGGAGGTGGTAATGAAAAACTGTTTTTT
CDR3 protein: CASSYGGGNEKLFF
clone size: few
J gene: TRBJ1-4
D gene: NA
V gene: TRBV7-2
CDR3 length: 14

CDR3 DNA: TGTGCCAGCAGTTCGAGCGAAGGACAGGGAAACTATGGCTACACCTTC
CDR3 protein: CASSSSEGQGNYGYTF
clone size: NA
J gene: TRBJ1-2
D gene: TRBD1
V gene: TRBV28
CDR3 length: 16

CDR3 DNA: TGCGCCAGCAGCTTGGAGGCCTCTAACTATGGCTACACCTTC
CDR3 protein: CASSLEASNYGYTF
clone size: few
J gene: TRBJ1-2
D gene: NA
V gene: TRBV5-1
CDR3 length: 14

CDR3 DNA: TGTGCCAGCAGTTTAGAAAGCGGGGGGCCGTTCTTC
CDR3 protein: CASSLESGGPFF
clone size: few
J gene: TRBJ2-1
D gene: TRBD2
V gene: TRBV12-3/TRBV12-4
CDR3 length: 12

CDR3 DNA: TGCGCCAGCAGTATTAGCCCCGGCACAGATACGCAGTATTTT
CDR3 protein: CASSISPGTDTQYF
clone size: NA
J gene: TRBJ2-3
D gene: NA
V gene: TRBV10-1
CDR3 length: 14

CDR3 DNA: TGTGCCAGCACCCAGAGCGGCAGGGTAACAGATACGCAGTATTTT
CDR3 protein: CASTQSGRVTDTQYF
clone size: NA
J gene: TRBJ2-3
D gene: NA
V gene: TRBV7-9
CDR3 length: 15

CDR3 DNA: TGTGCCAGCAGTTTCCGGACTAGCAGCCTCTACAATGAGCAGTTCTTC
CDR3 protein: CASSFRTSSLYNEQFF
clone size: NA
J gene: TRBJ2-1
D gene: TRBD2
V gene: TRBV12-3/TRBV12-4
CDR3 length: 16

CDR3 DNA: TGCGCCAGCAGCCCGGGATTTATCTGGGACGAGCAGTACTTC
CDR3 protein: CASSPGFIWDEQYF
clone size: NA
J gene: TRBJ2-7
D gene: NA
V gene: TRBV5-1
CDR3 length: 14

CDR3 DNA: TGTGCCAGCAGCTTAGCGCGGGGAAGACCGTTCTTC
CDR3 protein: CASSLARGRPFF
clone size: NA
J gene: TRBJ2-1
D gene: NA
V gene: TRBV7-2
CDR3 length: 12

CDR3 DNA: TGTGCCAGCAGCTTTAGGCGAGGGCTTTACAATGAGCAGTTCTTC
CDR3 protein: CASSFRRGLYNEQFF
clone size: few
J gene: TRBJ2-1
D gene: NA
V gene: TRBV7-2
CDR3 length: 15

CDR3 DNA: TGCAGCGTTGTAACAGGGAACAATCAGCCCCAGCATTTT
CDR3 protein: CSVVTGNNQPQHF
clone size: few
J gene: TRBJ1-5
D gene: NA
V gene: TRBV29-1
CDR3 length: 13

CDR3 DNA: TGTGCCAGCAGCGTAGTTACCGACAATGAGCAGTTCTTC
CDR3 protein: CASSVVTDNEQFF
clone size: NA
J gene: TRBJ2-1
D gene: NA
V gene: TRBV9
CDR3 length: 13

CDR3 DNA: TGTGCCAGCAGTTACGGGGGGACAGGTCGGAACACTGAAGCTTTCTTT
CDR3 protein: CASSYGGTGRNTEAFF
clone size: NA
J gene: TRBJ1-1
D gene: TRBD1
V gene: TRBV6-2/TRBV6-3
CDR3 length: 16

CDR3 DNA: TGTGCCAGCAGCCAAGCCTCGGGACTAGCGGGAGTGGCGTCCTACAATGAGCAGTTCTTC
CDR3 protein: CASSQASGLAGVASYNEQFF
clone size: few
J gene: TRBJ2-1
D gene: TRBD2
V gene: TRBV4-2
CDR3 length: 20

CDR3 DNA: TGCGCCAGCAGCCAAGATCAGGACGGCTCCTATAATTCACCCCTCCACTTT
CDR3 protein: CASSQDQDGSYNSPLHF
clone size: few
J gene: TRBJ1-6
D gene: NA
V gene: TRBV4-3
CDR3 length: 17

CDR3 DNA: TGTGCCAGCAGCCCCGGACAGGGGGCGCGAGCTTTCTTT
CDR3 protein: CASSPGQGARAFF
clone size: NA
J gene: TRBJ1-1
D gene: TRBD1
V gene: TRBV7-9
CDR3 length: 13

CDR3 DNA: TGTGCCAGCAGTTTCGAGGATGGGCGCTACGAGCAGTTCTTC
CDR3 protein: CASSFEDGRYEQFF
clone size: NA
J gene: TRBJ2-1
D gene: NA
V gene: TRBV12-3/TRBV12-4
CDR3 length: 14

CDR3 DNA: TGCAGTGCTCCGCGGCCTCCGGGGGATGAAAAACTGTTTTTT
CDR3 protein: CSAPRPPGDEKLFF
clone size: NA
J gene: TRBJ1-4
D gene: NA
V gene: TRBV20-1
CDR3 length: 14

CDR3 DNA: TGTGCCAGCAGCGCCTCATTGGGTAAAGATACGCAGTATTTT
CDR3 protein: CASSASLGKDTQYF
clone size: NA
J gene: TRBJ2-3
D gene: NA
V gene: TRBV11-2
CDR3 length: 14